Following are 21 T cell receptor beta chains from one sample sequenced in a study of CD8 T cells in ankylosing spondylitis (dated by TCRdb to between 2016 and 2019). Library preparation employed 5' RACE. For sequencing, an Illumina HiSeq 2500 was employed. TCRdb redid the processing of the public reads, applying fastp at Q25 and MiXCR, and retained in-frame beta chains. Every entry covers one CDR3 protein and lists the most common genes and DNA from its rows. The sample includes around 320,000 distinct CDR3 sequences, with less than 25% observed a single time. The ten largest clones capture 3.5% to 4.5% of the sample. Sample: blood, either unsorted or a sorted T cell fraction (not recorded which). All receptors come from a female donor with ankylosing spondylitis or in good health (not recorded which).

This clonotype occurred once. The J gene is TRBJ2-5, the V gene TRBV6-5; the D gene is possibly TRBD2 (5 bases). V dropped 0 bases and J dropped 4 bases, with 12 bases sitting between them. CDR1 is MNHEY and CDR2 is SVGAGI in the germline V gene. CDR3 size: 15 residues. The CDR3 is CASSYSRGGLETQYF. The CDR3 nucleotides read TGTGCCAGCAGTTACTCGAGAGGCGGGTTAGAGACCCAGTACTTC.

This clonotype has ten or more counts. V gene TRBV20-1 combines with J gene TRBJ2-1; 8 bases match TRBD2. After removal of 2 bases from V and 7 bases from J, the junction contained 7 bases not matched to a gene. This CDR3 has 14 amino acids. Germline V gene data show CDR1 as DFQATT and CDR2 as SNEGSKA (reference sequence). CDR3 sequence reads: CSARPLAGGNEQFF. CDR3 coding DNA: TGCAGTGCTAGACCCCTAGCGGGCGGAAATGAGCAGTTCTTC.

The CDR3: CAISQVAGAKDTQYF. In nucleotides, the CDR3 is TGTGCCATCTCCCAGGTAGCGGGAGCGAAAGATACGCAGTATTTT. The chain is built from TRBV10-3 and TRBJ2-3, with 9 bases matching TRBD2. This CDR3 region has 15 residues. The J segment lost 5 bases and the V segment lost 8 bases, leaving 11 bases of the junction unmatched. CDR1 is ENHRY, CDR2 SYGVKD, per germline.

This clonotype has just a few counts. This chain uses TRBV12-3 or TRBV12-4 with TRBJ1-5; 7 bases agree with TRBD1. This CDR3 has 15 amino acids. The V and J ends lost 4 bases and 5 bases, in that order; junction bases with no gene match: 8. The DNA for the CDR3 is TGTGCCAGCAGTTCGACAGGGAGGAAAGATCAGCCCCAGCATTTT. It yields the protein CASSSTGRKDQPQHF.

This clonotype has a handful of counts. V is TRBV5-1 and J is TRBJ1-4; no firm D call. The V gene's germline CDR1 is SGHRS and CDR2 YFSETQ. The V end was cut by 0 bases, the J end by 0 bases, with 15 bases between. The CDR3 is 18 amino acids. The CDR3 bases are TGCGCCAGCAGCTTGGTGGAGCCCAGTTCTGCAACTAATGAAAAACTGTTTTTT. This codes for CASSLVEPSSATNEKLFF. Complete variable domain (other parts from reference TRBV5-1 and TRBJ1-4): KAGVTQTPRYLIKTRGQQVTLSCSPISGHRSVSWYQQTPGQGLQFLFEYFSETQRNKGNFPGRFSGRQFSNSRSEMNVSTLELGDSALYLCASSLVEPSSATNEKLFFGSGTQLSVL.

CDR3 loop: CASSVGWDEAFF. Here the CDR3 DNA reads TGTGCCAGCAGCGTAGGGTGGGATGAAGCTTTCTTT. This sequence joins TRBV9 and TRBJ1-1, with unresolved D. Per the germline V gene, CDR1 is SGDLS and CDR2 is YYNGEE. V lost 0 bases, J lost 7 bases, and 7 bases lay in between. CDR3 length: 12 residues.

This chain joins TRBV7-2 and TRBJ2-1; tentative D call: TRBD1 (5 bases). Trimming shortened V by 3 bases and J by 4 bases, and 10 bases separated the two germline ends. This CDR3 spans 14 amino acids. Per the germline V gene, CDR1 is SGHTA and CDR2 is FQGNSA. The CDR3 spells CASSLGLVYNEQFF. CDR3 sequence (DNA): TGTGCCAGCAGCTTGGGGCTGGTATACAATGAGCAGTTCTTC.

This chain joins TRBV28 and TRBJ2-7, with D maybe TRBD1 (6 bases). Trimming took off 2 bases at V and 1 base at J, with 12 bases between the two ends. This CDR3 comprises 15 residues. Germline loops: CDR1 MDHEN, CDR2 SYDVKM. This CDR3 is CASSLRGRGSYEQYF. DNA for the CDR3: TGTGCCAGCAGTTTAAGGGGCAGGGGTTCCTACGAGCAGTACTTC.

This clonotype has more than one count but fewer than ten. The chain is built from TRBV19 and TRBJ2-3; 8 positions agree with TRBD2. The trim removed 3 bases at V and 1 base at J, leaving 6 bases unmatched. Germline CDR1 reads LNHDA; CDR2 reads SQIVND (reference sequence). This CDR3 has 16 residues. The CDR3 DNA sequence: TGTGCCAGTAGTATGCGGGCGGGAGGTCGCACAGATACGCAGTATTTT. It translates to CASSMRAGGRTDTQYF. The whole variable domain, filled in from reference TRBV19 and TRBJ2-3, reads DGGITQSPKYLFRKEGQNVTLSCEQNLNHDAMYWYRQDPGQGLRLIYYSQIVNDFQKGDIAEGYSVSREKKESFPLTVTSAQKNPTAFYLCASSMRAGGRTDTQYFGPGTRLTVL.

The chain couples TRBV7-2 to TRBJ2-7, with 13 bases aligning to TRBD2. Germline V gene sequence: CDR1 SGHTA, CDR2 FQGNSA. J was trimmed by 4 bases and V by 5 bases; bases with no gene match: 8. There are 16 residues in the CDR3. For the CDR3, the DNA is TGTGCCAGCAGCCGCGGACTAGCGGGAGAGATTTACGAGCAGTACTTC. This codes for CASSRGLAGEIYEQYF.

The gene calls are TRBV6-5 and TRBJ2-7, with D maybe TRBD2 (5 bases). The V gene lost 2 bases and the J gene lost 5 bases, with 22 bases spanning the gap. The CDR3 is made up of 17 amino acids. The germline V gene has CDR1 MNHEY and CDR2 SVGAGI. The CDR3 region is CASSYTWGADRIDEQYF. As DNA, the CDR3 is TGTGCCAGCAGTTACACATGGGGAGCGGATAGAATTGACGAGCAGTACTTC.

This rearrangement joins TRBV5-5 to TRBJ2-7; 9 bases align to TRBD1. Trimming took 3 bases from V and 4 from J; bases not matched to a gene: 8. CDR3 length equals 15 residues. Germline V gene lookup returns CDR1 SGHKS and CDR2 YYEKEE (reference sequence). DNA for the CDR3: TGTGCCAGCAGCTCCTGGGGACAGGGAAGTTACGAGCAGTACTTC. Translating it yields CASSSWGQGSYEQYF.

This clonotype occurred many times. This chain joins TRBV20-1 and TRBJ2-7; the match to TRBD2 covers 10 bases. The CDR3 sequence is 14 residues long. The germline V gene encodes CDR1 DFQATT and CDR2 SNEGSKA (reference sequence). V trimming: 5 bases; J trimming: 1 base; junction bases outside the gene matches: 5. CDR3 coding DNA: TGCAGTGCTCGCAGGACTAGCGGATCCTACGAGCAGTACTTC. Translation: CSARRTSGSYEQYF.

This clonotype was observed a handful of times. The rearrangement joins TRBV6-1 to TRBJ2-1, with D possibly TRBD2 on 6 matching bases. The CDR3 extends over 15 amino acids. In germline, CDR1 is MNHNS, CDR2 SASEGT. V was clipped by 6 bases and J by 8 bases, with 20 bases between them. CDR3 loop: CASRPGLSIGHEQFF. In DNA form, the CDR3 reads TGTGCCAGCAGGCCGGGACTGTCCATCGGGCATGAGCAGTTCTTC.

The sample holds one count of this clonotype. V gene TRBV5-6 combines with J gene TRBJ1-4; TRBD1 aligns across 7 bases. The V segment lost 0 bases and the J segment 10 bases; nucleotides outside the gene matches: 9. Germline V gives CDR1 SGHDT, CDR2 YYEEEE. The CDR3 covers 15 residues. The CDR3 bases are TGTGCCAGCAGCTTGGTTACTACAGGGGCTGGAAAACTGTTTTTT. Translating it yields CASSLVTTGAGKLFF. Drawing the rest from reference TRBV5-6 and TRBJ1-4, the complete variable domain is DAGVTQSPTHLIKTRGQQVTLRCSPKSGHDTVSWYQQALGQGPQFIFQYYEEEERQRGNFPDRFSGHQFPNYSSELNVNALLLGDSALYLCASSLVTTGAGKLFFGSGTQLSVL.

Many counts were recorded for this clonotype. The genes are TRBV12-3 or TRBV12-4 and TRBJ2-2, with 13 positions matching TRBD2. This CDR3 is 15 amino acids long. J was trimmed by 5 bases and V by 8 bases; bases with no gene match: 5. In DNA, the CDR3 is TGTGCCAGCGCGACTAGCGGGAGGAGGACCGGGGAGCTGTTTTTT. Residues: CASATSGRRTGELFF.

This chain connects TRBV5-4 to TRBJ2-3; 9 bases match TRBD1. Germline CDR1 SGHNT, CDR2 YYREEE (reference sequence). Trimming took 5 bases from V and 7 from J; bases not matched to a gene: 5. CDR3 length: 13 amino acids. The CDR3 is CASRAGTGNTQYF. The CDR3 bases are TGTGCCAGCAGGGCCGGGACAGGGAATACGCAGTATTTT.

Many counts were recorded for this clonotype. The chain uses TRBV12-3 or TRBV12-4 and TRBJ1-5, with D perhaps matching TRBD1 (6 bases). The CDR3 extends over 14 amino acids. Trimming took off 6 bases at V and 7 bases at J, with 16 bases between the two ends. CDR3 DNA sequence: TGTGCCAGCAGCCCGCACAGGGAGGGCCAGCCCCAGCATTTT. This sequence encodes CASSPHREGQPQHF.

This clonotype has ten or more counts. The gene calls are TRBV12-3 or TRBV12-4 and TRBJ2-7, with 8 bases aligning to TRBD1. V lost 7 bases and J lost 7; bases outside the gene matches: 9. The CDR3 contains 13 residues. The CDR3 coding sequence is TGTGCCAGCACCGGACAGGGAGGAGGGGAGCAGTACTTC. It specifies CASTGQGGGEQYF.

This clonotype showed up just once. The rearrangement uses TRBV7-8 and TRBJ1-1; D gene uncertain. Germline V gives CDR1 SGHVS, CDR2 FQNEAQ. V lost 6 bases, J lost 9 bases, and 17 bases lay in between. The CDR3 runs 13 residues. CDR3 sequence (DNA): TGTGCCAGCAGACCCAGGCTCCTCGGTAAAGCTTTCTTT. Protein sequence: CASRPRLLGKAFF.

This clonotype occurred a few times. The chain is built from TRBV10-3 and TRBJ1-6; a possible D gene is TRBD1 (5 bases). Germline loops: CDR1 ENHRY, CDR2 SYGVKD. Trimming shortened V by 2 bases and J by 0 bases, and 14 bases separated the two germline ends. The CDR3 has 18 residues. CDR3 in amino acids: CAISEIQASSSYNSPLHF. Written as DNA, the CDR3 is TGTGCCATCAGTGAGATACAGGCCTCGAGCTCCTATAATTCACCCCTCCACTTT.